This TCR beta chain was profiled in a study of blood T cell repertoires in COVID-19 (dated by TCRdb to 2018 to 2021). About the study as a whole: Collaborator samples came from the United States, Italy and Spain and covered acute and convalescent phases of COVID-19. Where available, HLA class I and class II types were taken from metadata supplied by the sample provider and were not determined by assay-based typing. The prospective study material was composed of cDNA or gDNA derived from T cells, B-cell-depleted T cells, or PBMCs. The dataset comprised deeply sampled blood TCRbeta repertoires from subjects exposed to, actively infected with, or recovered from COVID-19. Samples came from the ongoing ImmuneRACE study (first 160 participants) plus 1,254 subjects from 6 global collaborators. Nearly every sample came with metadata listing a de-identified subject ID, COVID-19 status, age in years and sex. A freely available public database, intended as a resource for researchers studying the immune response to SARS-CoV-2, is where the repertoires were released. Beyond this particular receptor, the publication reports: The quantity of clinical and demographic metadata differed by source and by participant and was supplied without curation.

Collaborating institutions collected whole blood in K2EDTA tubes following their own protocols. For TCRbeta analysis, collaborators shipped samples as frozen whole blood, isolated PBMCs, or DNA extracted from either of those sample types. The germline V gene (reference sequence) gives CDR1 as SSHAT and CDR2 as FNYEAQ. CDR3 length: 15 amino acids, cysteine to phenylalanine. CDR3 DNA only is kept here, 45 bases in frame from base 1. Details on this clone: Its antigen remains unidentified. The junction shows a germline mismatch at one end, possibly a read error.

TCRbeta CDR3 regions were amplified from genomic DNA using the immunoSEQ Assay, a bias-controlled multiplex PCR. In the source study's methods: Nucleated cell counts per sample were estimated from amplification of reference gene primers within the assay. To quantify the absolute abundance of each unique TCRbeta CDR3 rearrangement, sequence reads were collapsed and filtered. For each sample, productive Simpson clonality was calculated as the square root of Simpson's diversity index across productive rearrangements. Entries here come from immuneACCESS through TCRdb and include only in-frame sequences with V and J called. Some clones fail to appear in such tables; in the studies checked, an unresolved V gene covers under half of the shortfall, and the cause of the remainder is unknown. V and J calls and clone size are as listed in that table; D and trimming were resolved from the DNA. Present in this sample are 85,000 to 100,000 clones, 79% of which were seen just once. The biggest ten clones account for about a sixth of the sample.

The clonotype comes from a woman over 75 with active or convalescent COVID-19. Sequenced material: peripheral blood. The rearranged chain carries TRBV7-7 and TRBJ2-5, with no confident D gene call. The DNA reads as follows: TGTGCTAGCAGCTACGTCCCCGGTTTCCAAGAGACCCAGTACTTC. Its translation is CASSYVPGFQETQYF. With all but the CDR3 taken from the reference TRBV7-7 and TRBJ2-5 genes, the full variable domain is: GAGVSQSPRYKVTKRGQDVTLRCDPISSHATLYWYQQALGQGPEFLTYFNYEAQPDKSGLPSDRFSAERPEGSISTLTIQRTEQRDSAMYRCASSYVPGFQETQYFGPGTRLLVL.